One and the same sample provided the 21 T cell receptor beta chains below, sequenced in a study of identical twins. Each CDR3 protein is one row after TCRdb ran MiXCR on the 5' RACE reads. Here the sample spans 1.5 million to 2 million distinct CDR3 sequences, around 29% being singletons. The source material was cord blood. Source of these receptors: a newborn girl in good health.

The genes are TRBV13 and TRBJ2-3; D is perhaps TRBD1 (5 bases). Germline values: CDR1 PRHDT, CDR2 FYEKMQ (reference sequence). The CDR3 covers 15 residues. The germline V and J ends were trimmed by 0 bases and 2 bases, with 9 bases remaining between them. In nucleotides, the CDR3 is TGTGCCAGCAGCTTAGGCAGGGCCCACACAGATACGCAGTATTTT. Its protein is CASSLGRAHTDTQYF. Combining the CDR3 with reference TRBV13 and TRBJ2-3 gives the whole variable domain AAGVIQSPRHLIKEKRETATLKCYPIPRHDTVYWYQQGPGQDPQFLISFYEKMQSDKGSIPDRFSAQQFSDYHSELNMSSLELGDSALYFCASSLGRAHTDTQYFGPGTRLTVL.

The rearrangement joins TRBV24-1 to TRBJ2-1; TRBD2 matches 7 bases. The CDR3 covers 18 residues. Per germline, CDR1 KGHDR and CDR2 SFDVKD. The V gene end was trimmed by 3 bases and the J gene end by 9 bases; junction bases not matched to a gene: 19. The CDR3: CATSDTRQAGPRGGEQFF. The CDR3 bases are TGTGCCACCAGTGATACTCGTCAAGCGGGACCTCGAGGAGGTGAGCAGTTCTTC.

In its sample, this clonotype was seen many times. In DNA form, the CDR3 reads TGTGCCAGCAGCGGGGTTTCCTACGAGCAGTACTTC. Translated: CASSGVSYEQYF. The genes are TRBV6-6 and TRBJ2-7; tentatively, D is TRBD2 (5 bases). Deletions cut 6 bases from V and 1 base from J, with 7 bases between. CDR1 is MNHNY, CDR2 SVGAGI, per germline (reference sequence). This CDR3 has 12 residues.

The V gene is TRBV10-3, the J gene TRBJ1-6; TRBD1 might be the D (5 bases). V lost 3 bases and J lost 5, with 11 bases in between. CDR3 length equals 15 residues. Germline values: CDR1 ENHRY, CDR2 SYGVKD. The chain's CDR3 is CAISDGARDNSPLHF. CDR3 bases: TGTGCCATCAGTGACGGGGCTAGGGATAATTCACCCCTCCACTTT.

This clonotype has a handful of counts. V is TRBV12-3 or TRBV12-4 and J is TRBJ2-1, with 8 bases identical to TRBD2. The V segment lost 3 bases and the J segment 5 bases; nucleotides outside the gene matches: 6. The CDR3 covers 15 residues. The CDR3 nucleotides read TGTGCCAGCAGTTTCCTCGGGACTAGAGACAATGAGCAGTTCTTC. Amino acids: CASSFLGTRDNEQFF.

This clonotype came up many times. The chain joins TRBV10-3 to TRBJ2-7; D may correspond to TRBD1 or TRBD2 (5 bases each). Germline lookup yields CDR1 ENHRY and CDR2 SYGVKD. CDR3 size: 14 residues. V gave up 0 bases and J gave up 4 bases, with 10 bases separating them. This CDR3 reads CAISESGRGYEQYF. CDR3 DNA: TGTGCCATCAGTGAGTCGGGACGCGGTTACGAGCAGTACTTC.

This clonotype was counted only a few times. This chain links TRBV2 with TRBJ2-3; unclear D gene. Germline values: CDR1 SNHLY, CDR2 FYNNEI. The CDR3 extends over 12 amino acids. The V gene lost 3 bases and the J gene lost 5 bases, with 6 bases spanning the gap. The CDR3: CASSDPGDTQYF. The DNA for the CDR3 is TGTGCCAGCAGTGATCCAGGAGATACGCAGTATTTT. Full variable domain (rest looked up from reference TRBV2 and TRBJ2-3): EPEVTQTPSHQVTQMGQEVILRCVPISNHLYFYWYRQILGQKVEFLVSFYNNEISEKSEIFDDQFSVERPDGSNFTLKIRSTKLEDSAMYFCASSDPGDTQYFGPGTRLTVL.

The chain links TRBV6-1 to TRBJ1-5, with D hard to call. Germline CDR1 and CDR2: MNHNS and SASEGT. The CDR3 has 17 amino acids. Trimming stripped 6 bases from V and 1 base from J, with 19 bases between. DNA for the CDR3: TGTGCCAGCAGGCACCTCCTATGGCCGTTGAGCAATCAGCCCCAGCATTTT. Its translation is CASRHLLWPLSNQPQHF.

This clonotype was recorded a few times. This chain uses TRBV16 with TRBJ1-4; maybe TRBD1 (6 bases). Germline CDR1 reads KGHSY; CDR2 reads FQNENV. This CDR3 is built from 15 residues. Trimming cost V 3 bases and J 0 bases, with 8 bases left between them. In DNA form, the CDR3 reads TGTGCCAGCAGCCACCGACAGGCAACTAATGAAAAACTGTTTTTT. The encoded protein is CASSHRQATNEKLFF.

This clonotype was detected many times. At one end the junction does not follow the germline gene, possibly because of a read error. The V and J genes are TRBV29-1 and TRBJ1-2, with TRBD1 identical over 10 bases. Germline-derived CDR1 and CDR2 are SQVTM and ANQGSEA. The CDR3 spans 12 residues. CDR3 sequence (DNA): TGCAGCGTCGAAGACAGGGGGCTAGGCTACACCTTC. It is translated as CSVEDRGLGYTF.

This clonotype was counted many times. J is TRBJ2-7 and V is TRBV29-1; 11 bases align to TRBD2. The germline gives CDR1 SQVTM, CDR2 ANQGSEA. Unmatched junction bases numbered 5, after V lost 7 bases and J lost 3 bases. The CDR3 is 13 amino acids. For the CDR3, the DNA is TGCAGCGCTGTAGGGACTAGCGGCTACGAGCAGTACTTC. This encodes CSAVGTSGYEQYF.

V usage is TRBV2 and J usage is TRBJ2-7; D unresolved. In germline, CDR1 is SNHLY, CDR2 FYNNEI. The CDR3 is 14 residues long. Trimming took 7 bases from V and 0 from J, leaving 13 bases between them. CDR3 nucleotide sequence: TGTGCCAGCAAAAGGTACAAGGGCTCCTACGAGCAGTACTTC. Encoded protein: CASKRYKGSYEQYF.

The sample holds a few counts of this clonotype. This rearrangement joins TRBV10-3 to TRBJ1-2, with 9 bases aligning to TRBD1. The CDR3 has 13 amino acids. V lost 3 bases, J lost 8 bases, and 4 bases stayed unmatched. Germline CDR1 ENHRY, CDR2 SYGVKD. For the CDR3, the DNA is TGTGCCATCAGTGACGGACAGGGGCACGGCTACACCTTC. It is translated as CAISDGQGHGYTF.

Written as DNA, the CDR3 is TGTGCCAGCAGCCCATTAGCGGGGGGGCCCTTAATCACAGATACGCAGTATTTT. Amino acids: CASSPLAGGPLITDTQYF. The chain couples TRBV4-2 to TRBJ2-3, with 11 bases that match TRBD2. The CDR3 is 18 residues long. Germline CDR1 is LGHNA and CDR2 is YNFKEQ. The ends lost 4 bases at V and 2 bases at J; junction bases unmatched: 11.

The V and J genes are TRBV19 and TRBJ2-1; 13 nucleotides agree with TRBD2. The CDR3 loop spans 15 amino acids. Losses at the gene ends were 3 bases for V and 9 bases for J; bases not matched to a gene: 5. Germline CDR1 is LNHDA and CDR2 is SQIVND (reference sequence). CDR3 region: CASSMGTSGELEQFF. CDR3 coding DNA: TGTGCCAGTAGTATGGGGACTAGCGGGGAGCTTGAGCAGTTCTTC.

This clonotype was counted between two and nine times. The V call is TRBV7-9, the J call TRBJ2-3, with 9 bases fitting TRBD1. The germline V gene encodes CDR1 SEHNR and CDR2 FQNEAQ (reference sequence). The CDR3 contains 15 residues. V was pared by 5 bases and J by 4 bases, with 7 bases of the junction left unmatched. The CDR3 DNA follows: TGTGCCAGCAGCCGCGGACAGGGGAACGCAGATACGCAGTATTTT. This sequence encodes CASSRGQGNADTQYF.

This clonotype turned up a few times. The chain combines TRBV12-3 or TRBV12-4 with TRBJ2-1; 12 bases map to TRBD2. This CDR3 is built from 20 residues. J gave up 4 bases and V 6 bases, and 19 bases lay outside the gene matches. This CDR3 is CASSHRVGLAGTALYNEQFF. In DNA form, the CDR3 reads TGTGCCAGCAGCCACCGGGTAGGACTAGCGGGAACGGCCTTATACAATGAGCAGTTCTTC.

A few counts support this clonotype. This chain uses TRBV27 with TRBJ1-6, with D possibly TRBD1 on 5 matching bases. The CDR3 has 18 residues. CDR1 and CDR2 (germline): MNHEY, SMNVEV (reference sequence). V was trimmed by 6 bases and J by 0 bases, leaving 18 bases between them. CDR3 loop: CASRLGTVLSSYNSPLHF. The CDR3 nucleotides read TGTGCCAGCAGACTTGGGACGGTCCTAAGCTCCTATAATTCACCCCTCCACTTT.

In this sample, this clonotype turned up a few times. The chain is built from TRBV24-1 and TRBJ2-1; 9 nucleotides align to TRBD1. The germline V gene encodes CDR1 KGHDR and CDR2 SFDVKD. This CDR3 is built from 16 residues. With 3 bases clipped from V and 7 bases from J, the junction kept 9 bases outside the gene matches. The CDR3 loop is CATSDAPGQGSNEQFF. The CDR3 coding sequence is TGTGCCACCAGTGATGCTCCGGGACAGGGCTCGAATGAGCAGTTCTTC.

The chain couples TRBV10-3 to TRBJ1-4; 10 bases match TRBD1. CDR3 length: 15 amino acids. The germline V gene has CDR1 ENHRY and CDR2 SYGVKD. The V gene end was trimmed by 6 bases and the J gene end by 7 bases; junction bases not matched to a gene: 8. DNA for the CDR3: TGTGCCATCAGCGCATTGGGGACAGGGGTTGAAAAACTGTTTTTT. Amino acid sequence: CAISALGTGVEKLFF.

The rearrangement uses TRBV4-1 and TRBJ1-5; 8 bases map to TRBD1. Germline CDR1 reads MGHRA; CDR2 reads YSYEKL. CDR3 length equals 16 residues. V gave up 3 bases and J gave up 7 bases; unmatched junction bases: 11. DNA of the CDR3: TGCGCCAGCAGCCATTACCTACAGGGGGTTGGGCAGCCCCAGCATTTT. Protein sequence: CASSHYLQGVGQPQHF.